This T cell receptor beta chain was captured by sequencing in a study of cytotoxic CD8 clonotypes in ibrutinib-treated CLL. Overall study findings and caveats: Public clonotypes proved infrequent, and on treatment they shrank or remained steady.

The sequencing depth, 1 in 200,000 to 1 in 1 million T cells, was the target. Method: immunoSEQ multiplex PCR; TCRdb's copy keeps in-frame clones and lacks some. Found here are about 140,000 clones, less than 95% of them singletons; the top ten hold roughly 10%. As to this clone: The antigen is undetermined.

CDR3 length: 15 amino acids. In germline, CDR1 is SGHRS, CDR2 YFSETQ. V was pared by 1 base and J by 2 bases, with 10 bases between. This chain connects TRBV5-1 to TRBJ1-3; D uncertain. This receptor was taken from a human donor with chronic lymphocytic leukemia. The material sequenced was PBMCs, taken after 12 months of ibrutinib treatment. The CDR3: CASSLSARTGNTIYF. CDR3 sequence (DNA): TGCGCCAGCAGCTTGTCTGCTCGGACTGGAAACACCATATATTTT.